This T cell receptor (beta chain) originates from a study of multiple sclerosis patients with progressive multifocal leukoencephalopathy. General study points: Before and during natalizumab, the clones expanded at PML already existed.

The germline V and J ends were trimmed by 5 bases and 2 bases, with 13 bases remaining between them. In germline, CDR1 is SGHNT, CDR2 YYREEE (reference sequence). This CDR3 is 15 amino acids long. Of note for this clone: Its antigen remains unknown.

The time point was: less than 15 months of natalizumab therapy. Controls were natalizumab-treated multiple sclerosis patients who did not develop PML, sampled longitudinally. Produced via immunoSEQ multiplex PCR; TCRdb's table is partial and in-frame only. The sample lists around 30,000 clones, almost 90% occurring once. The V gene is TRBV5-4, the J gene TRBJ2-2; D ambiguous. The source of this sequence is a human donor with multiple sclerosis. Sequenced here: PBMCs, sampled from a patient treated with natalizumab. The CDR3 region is CASRLGVPNTGELFF. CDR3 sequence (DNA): TGTGCCAGCAGGCTTGGAGTTCCCAACACCGGGGAGCTGTTTTTT.